This is a list of T cell receptor beta chains from one sample in a study of T cell repertoires in cytomegalovirus infection. The antigens of these receptors remain unknown. MiXCR, run by TCRdb on the reads, gives a single entry per CDR3 protein. The repertoire includes about 360,000 distinct CDR3 sequences, roughly a third of them detected once, and 13% sits in the top ten. Sequenced here: cultured PBMCs, sampled from culture after CMV antigen stimulation. Every receptor here comes from a human donor in good health (CMV status not recorded). Some clones in this sample may be carry-over from other donors' samples. The CDR3 runs from the conserved cysteine through the conserved F or W. Each record gives: D gene, clone size, J gene, V gene, CDR3 protein, CDR3 DNA. A D gene is named only where the DNA matches it firmly. Some rows have no size entry. The others give once, few or many, or a class for an expanded clone.

>TRBD2|-|TRBJ2-1|TRBV7-2
CASSLVEASSGYNEQFF
TGTGCCAGCAGCTTAGTGGAGGCGTCTAGCGGATACAATGAGCAGTTCTTC
>TRBD2|few|TRBJ2-1|TRBV20-1
CSARELAYHNEQFF
TGCAGTGCTAGAGAACTAGCGTACCACAATGAGCAGTTCTTC
>-|few|TRBJ1-1|TRBV7-2
CASSAPDKYTEAFF
TGTGCCAGCAGCGCCCCGGACAAGTACACTGAAGCTTTCTTT
>TRBD2|-|TRBJ2-5|TRBV5-1
CASSLNREGRWETQYF
TGCGCCAGCAGCTTGAACCGGGAGGGCCGCTGGGAGACCCAGTACTTC
>TRBD2|-|TRBJ2-1|TRBV5-6
CASSFPGLASYEQFF
TGTGCCAGCAGCTTTCCGGGACTAGCCTCGTATGAGCAGTTCTTC
>TRBD1|many|TRBJ1-4|TRBV7-2
CASSPRTGPTAKLFF
TGTGCCAGCAGCCCGCGGACAGGGCCGACAGCAAAACTGTTTTTT
>-|many|TRBJ1-6|TRBV7-2
CASSFRRGGNSPLHF
TGTGCCAGCAGCTTTCGTCGGGGAGGAAATTCACCCCTCCACTTT
>TRBD2|few|TRBJ2-7|TRBV7-2
CASSPSSGRIPYEQYF
TGTGCCAGCAGCCCCTCCAGCGGGAGAATCCCCTACGAGCAGTACTTC
>TRBD1|-|TRBJ1-4|TRBV12-3/TRBV12-4
CASSPRGPNEKLFF
TGTGCCAGCAGCCCCAGGGGGCCGAATGAAAAACTGTTTTTT
>-|-|TRBJ1-1|TRBV6-1
CASSEVWSGATEAFF
TGTGCCAGCAGTGAAGTCTGGTCGGGGGCTACTGAAGCTTTCTTT
>-|-|TRBJ2-7|TRBV7-2
CASSLGGSTVRRGYF
TGTGCCAGCAGCTTAGGAGGTTCCACGGTTCGACGCGGGTACTTC
>-|few|TRBJ1-3|TRBV6-1
CASSISGNTIYF
TGTGCCAGCTCGATCTCTGGAAACACCATATATTTT
>-|few|TRBJ2-2|TRBV6-1
CASRRDRNTGELFF
TGTGCCAGCAGACGGGACCGGAACACCGGGGAGCTGTTTTTT
>-|-|TRBJ2-2|TRBV4-1
CASSQAGVGELFF
TGCGCCAGCAGCCAAGCAGGGGTCGGGGAGCTGTTTTTT
>-|-|TRBJ1-1|TRBV12-3/TRBV12-4
CASSRVMNTEAFF
TGTGCCAGCAGTAGAGTGATGAACACTGAAGCTTTCTTT
>TRBD1|few|TRBJ1-5|TRBV6-2/TRBV6-3
CASSTGQGKGSNQPQHF
TGTGCCAGCAGCACAGGACAGGGGAAGGGAAGCAATCAGCCCCAGCATTTT
>TRBD1|-|TRBJ1-2|TRBV7-2
CASSLAGQGADYTF
TGTGCCAGCAGCTTAGCGGGACAGGGGGCGGACTACACCTTC
>TRBD2|-|TRBJ2-1|TRBV5-1
CASSHGLAGGHEQFF
TGCGCCAGCAGTCACGGACTAGCGGGAGGTCATGAGCAGTTCTTC
>-|few|TRBJ2-3|TRBV10-3
CAISESRGADTQYF
TGTGCCATCAGTGAGTCTAGAGGGGCAGATACGCAGTATTTT
>-|-|TRBJ1-1|TRBV28
CATVRGENTEAFF
TGTGCCACCGTTCGGGGGGAGAACACTGAAGCTTTCTTT
>-|-|TRBJ1-1|TRBV5-1
CASSSGTFNGPTEAFF
TGCGCCAGCAGCTCAGGGACGTTTAATGGACCAACGGAAGCTTTCTTT
>-|few|TRBJ1-2|TRBV6-1
CASSQDSRYGYTF
TGTGCCAGCAGCCAGGACAGTCGGTATGGCTACACCTTC
>-|-|TRBJ2-3|TRBV6-5
CASSYSVQGRRAQYF
TGTGCCAGCAGTTACTCGGTTCAGGGTAGAAGGGCGCAGTATTTT
>-|few|TRBJ2-1|TRBV24-1
CATSDLVFGGNNEQFF
TGTGCCACCAGTGATTTGGTTTTCGGCGGAAACAATGAGCAGTTCTTC
>TRBD2|many|TRBJ2-5|TRBV7-2
CASSSRSGKETQYF
TGTGCCAGCAGCTCGAGAAGCGGGAAAGAGACCCAGTACTTC
>TRBD2|few|TRBJ2-3|TRBV15
CATSRGLAGSTDTQYF
TGTGCCACCAGCCGGGGACTAGCGGGAAGCACAGATACGCAGTATTTT
>-|-|TRBJ1-4|TRBV2
CASSDPRTNEKLFF
TGTGCCAGCAGTGACCCCAGAACTAATGAAAAACTGTTTTTT
>-|-|TRBJ2-1|TRBV11-2
CASSRVVVGDHEQFF
TGTGCCAGCAGCCGAGTAGTTGTCGGGGACCACGAGCAGTTCTTC
>-|once|TRBJ2-7|TRBV2
CASSGQDLYEQYF
TGTGCCAGCAGTGGACAGGACCTTTACGAGCAGTACTTC
>TRBD2|many|TRBJ2-7|TRBV7-2
CASSPSGGLAASYEQYF
TGTGCCAGCAGCCCCAGCGGAGGACTAGCGGCCTCCTACGAGCAGTACTTC
>TRBD2|-|TRBJ2-7|TRBV14
CASSQDRHRAGGLAYEQYF
TGTGCCAGCAGCCAAGATCGGCACAGGGCGGGAGGGCTCGCCTACGAGCAGTACTTC
>-|-|TRBJ1-1|TRBV9
CASSGQGRDTEAFF
TGTGCCAGCTCAGGGCAGGGGAGGGACACTGAAGCTTTCTTT
>-|few|TRBJ1-1|TRBV5-1
CASSLGRLLNTEAFF
TGCGCCAGCAGCTTGGGGCGACTCCTCAACACTGAAGCTTTCTTT
>-|few|TRBJ1-6|TRBV6-1
CASTSWGLSGNSPLHF
TGTGCCAGCACCTCGTGGGGGCTTTCGGGGAATTCACCCCTCCACTTT
>TRBD2|-|TRBJ2-3|TRBV4-3
CASQVERGSTDTQYF
TGCGCCAGCCAGGTTGAGCGGGGTAGCACAGATACGCAGTATTTT
>TRBD1|-|TRBJ1-2|TRBV11-2
CASSQVWGDSANYGYTF
TGTGCCAGCAGCCAAGTCTGGGGGGACAGCGCTAACTATGGCTACACCTTC
>TRBD2|-|TRBJ2-1|TRBV20-1
CSAHPYTSGGREQFF
TGCAGTGCACATCCATATACTAGCGGGGGGAGAGAGCAGTTCTTC
>-|few|TRBJ2-2|TRBV11-3
CASSLLTLTGELFF
TGTGCCAGCAGCTTACTTACACTCACCGGGGAGCTGTTTTTT
>TRBD1|-|TRBJ1-2|TRBV15
CATSRDNRGVYGYTF
TGTGCCACCAGCAGAGATAACAGGGGAGTCTATGGCTACACCTTC
>TRBD2|-|TRBJ2-1|TRBV28
CASTPPLADSYNEQFF
TGTGCCAGCACCCCCCCACTAGCGGACTCCTACAATGAGCAGTTCTTC
>-|once|TRBJ1-3|TRBV9
CASSAGREPGNTIYF
TGTGCCAGCAGCGCGGGAAGGGAGCCTGGAAACACCATATATTTT
>TRBD1|-|TRBJ2-3|TRBV30
CAWTGGRGDTQYF
TGTGCCTGGACAGGGGGCAGAGGGGATACGCAGTATTTT
>TRBD1|-|TRBJ2-4|TRBV2
CASRQGAENIQYF
TGTGCCAGCAGACAGGGGGCCGAAAACATTCAGTACTTC
>TRBD2|once|TRBJ2-3|TRBV5-4
CASSFSRLADTQYF
TGTGCCAGCAGCTTCTCGCGACTAGCCGATACGCAGTATTTT
>-|-|TRBJ1-5|TRBV29-1
CSVAEPPQPQHF
TGCAGCGTTGCAGAGCCTCCTCAGCCCCAGCATTTT
>-|-|TRBJ2-2|TRBV7-2
CASSPYLARDNGELFF
TGTGCCAGCAGCCCTTATTTGGCGAGAGATAACGGGGAGCTGTTTTTT
>-|-|TRBJ2-7|TRBV19
CATSGTHTPHEQYF
TGTGCCACATCCGGGACACACACCCCACACGAGCAGTACTTC
>-|-|TRBJ2-1|TRBV7-2
CASSQDLGFLEQFF
TGTGCCAGCAGCCAAGATTTGGGTTTTCTTGAGCAGTTCTTC
>-|-|TRBJ1-1|TRBV7-6
CASSLLGRPNTEAFF
TGTGCCAGCAGCCTTCTAGGCAGGCCGAACACTGAAGCTTTCTTT
>-|-|TRBJ1-4|TRBV12-3/TRBV12-4
CASSFAAGVEKLFF
TGTGCCAGCAGTTTTGCGGCAGGGGTGGAAAAACTGTTTTTT